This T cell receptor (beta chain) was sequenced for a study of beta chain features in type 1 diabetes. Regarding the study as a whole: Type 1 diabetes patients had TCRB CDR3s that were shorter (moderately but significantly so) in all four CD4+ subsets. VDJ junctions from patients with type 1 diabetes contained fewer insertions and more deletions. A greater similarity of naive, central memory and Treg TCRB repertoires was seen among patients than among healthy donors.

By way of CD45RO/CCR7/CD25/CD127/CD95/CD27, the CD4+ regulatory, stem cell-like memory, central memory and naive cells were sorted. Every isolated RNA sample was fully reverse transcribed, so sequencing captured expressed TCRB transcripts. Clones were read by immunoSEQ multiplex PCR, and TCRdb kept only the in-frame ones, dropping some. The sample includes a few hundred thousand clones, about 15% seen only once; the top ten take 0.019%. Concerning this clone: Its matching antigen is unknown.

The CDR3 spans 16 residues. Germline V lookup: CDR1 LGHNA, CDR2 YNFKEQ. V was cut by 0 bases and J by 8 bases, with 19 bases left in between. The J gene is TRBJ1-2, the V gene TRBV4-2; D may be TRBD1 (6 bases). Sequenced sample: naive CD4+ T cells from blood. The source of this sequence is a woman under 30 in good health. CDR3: CASSQDSRGAVSGYTF. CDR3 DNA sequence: TGTGCCAGCAGCCAAGATTCCAGGGGAGCGGTGAGCGGCTACACCTTC.